This T cell receptor beta chain was sequenced for a study of blood T cells in healthy people across ages (dated by TCRdb to between 2015 and 2016). In the study overall: In model experiments, template switching captured roughly one uniquely barcoded TCR beta cDNA molecule for every two T cells. For two donors (one aged 18 to 30 and one aged 80 or older), the study analyzed two additional independent replicas of 1 million unique cDNA reads from the same blood draw. Using deep sequencing normalized with unique cDNA molecular identifiers, the study measured how TCR beta repertoire diversity changes with age. Donors were grouped into four age groups: young (average 16 years), middle-aged (roughly 40), aged (over 55) and long-lived (approximately 82). Donors of different ages were randomly distributed across sequencing lanes to avoid experimental bias.

Receptors were amplified or captured by 5' RACE. TCRdb shows the sequencer as Illumina HiSeq 2500. A second PCR of roughly 6 to 11 cycles was performed with a sample-barcoded 5' primer and a J-beta primer mix. A unique molecular identifier was introduced onto each TCR beta cDNA molecule by a template-switch 5' adaptor carrying 12 random nucleotides. Each sample yielded at least 3 million CDR3-containing paired-end reads. First-strand cDNA was synthesized from all RNA with the Mint cDNA synthesis kit, primed by a TRBC-specific oligonucleotide. After uracil-DNA glycosylase treatment, a first 18-cycle PCR used universal primers M1SS and BC2_uni_R on all cDNA. On the authors' methods: For normalization, 1 million high-quality reads, each with a distinct molecular identifier, were randomly selected from each sample. Reads with shared molecular identifiers were discarded instead of being binned into consensus sequences. MiTCR, with a Q25 quality threshold and the strictest error-elimination algorithm, was used for CDR3 identification, clonotype clustering and error correction. Lower-bound total TCR beta diversity was estimated with a nonparametric unseen species model using Euler transformation. The public reads were reprocessed in TCRdb via fastp at Q25 and MiXCR, keeping in-frame beta chains. Merged by CDR3 protein, the rows form single entries marked with the most common genes and DNA. TCRdb, rather than the study authors, made the V and J calls. This sample gives about 1,400,000 distinct CDR3 sequences in total; roughly 59% of them show up just once. 5.5% to 8% of the sample is in the top ten clones.

Donors were 39 systemically healthy Caucasian individuals from Russia aged roughly 6 to 100 years. Roughly 9.5 milliliters of peripheral blood were drawn from each donor into EDTA-treated Vacutainer tubes. Ficoll-Paque density-gradient centrifugation was used to isolate PBMCs, with at least 6.5 million per sample. Total RNA, at least 5 micrograms per sample, was extracted from PBMCs with Trizol reagent. For every donor, flow cytometry on a PBMC aliquot measured the percentage of naive CD45RAhigh/CD27high T cells. General study outcomes and caveats: Compared with the aged group, more naive CD4+ T cells, fewer expanded clones and increased TCR diversity were shown by the long-lived group, suggesting age selection. Estimates of total diversity based on one million sequenced T cells were regarded as lower bounds and as underestimates. Because the CMV infection status of the donors was unknown, age-related changes in expanded clonotypes may potentially have been confounded. Observed TCR beta diversity correlated strongly with the percentage of naive T cells measured by flow cytometry. Conclusive comparison of naive and antigen-experienced compartments was prevented by the profiling of bulk unsorted PBMCs. As age increased, observed TCR beta diversity per million T cells dropped in a roughly linear way, and a significant reduction was already evident by age 40.

The CDR3 has 15 amino acids, counting the end cysteine and phenylalanine. Only the CDR3 DNA is retained, 45 bases long and in frame from the first base. The junction shows trimming of 2 bases on V and 0 bases on J, plus 10 bases between the germline ends. CDR1 and CDR2 are drawn from the germline V gene: MNHEY, SVGAGI. Remarks on this clonotype: The clone's antigen remains unknown. Base quality data are lacking; no much larger clone is found one base away.

This receptor was identified in a man aged 18-30 years in good health. The sequenced sample consisted of blood. The rearranged chain carries TRBV6-5 and TRBJ2-5; the D gene is perhaps TRBD1, from 7 matching bases. The CDR3 is CASSYRGTDQETQYF. The nucleotide sequence is TGTGCCAGCAGTTACCGCGGGACAGACCAAGAGACCCAGTACTTC.